A single TCR beta chain is shown here with its context. The entry originates in a study of blood T cell repertoires in COVID-19. Study-wide context: Samples of COVID-19 (acute and convalescent) were obtained from the United States, Italy and Spain. Sources were T cells, B-cell-depleted T cells, or PBMCs; the material itself was cDNA or gDNA.

Germline V gene sequence: CDR1 MNHEY, CDR2 SMNVEV (reference sequence). The CDR3 spans 13 residues. Trimming removed 3 bases from V and 4 bases from J, with 7 bases in between. As processed by the authors: Cell counts per sample came from amplifying reference gene primers. The data were produced by immunoSEQ multiplex PCR, yet TCRdb's version contains in-frame clones alone and is incomplete. V and J calls and clone size come straight from that table; D and trimming were deduced from the DNA. The data show about 89,000 clones, 75% to 90% seen once. Sequenced: peripheral blood. The V and J genes are TRBV27 and TRBJ2-1; D is uncertain. The TCR was taken from a man older than 75 with active or convalescent COVID-19. The CDR3 DNA follows: TGTGCCAGCAGTTTGTCCGTTTACAATGAGCAGTTCTTC. This translates into CASSLSVYNEQFF.